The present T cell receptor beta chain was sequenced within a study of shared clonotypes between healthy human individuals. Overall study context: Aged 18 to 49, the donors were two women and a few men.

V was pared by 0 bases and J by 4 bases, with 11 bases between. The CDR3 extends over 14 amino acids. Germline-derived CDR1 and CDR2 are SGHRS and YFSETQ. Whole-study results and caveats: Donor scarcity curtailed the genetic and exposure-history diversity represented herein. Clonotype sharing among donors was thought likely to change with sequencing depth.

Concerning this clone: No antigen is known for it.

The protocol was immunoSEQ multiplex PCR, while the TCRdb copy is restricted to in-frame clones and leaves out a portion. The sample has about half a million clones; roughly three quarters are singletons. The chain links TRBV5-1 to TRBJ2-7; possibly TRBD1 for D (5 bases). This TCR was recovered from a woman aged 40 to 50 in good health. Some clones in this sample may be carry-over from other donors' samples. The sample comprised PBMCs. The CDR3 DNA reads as TGCGCCAGCAGCTTGGCGGCAGGGAAATACGAGCAGTACTTC. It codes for CASSLAAGKYEQYF.